These 4 T cell receptor beta chains originate from one sample sequenced in a study of cytomegalovirus exposure and HLA in healthy donors. Use of 60 Vbeta and 13 Jbeta primers characterized the PCR. Profiling relied on immunoSEQ multiplex PCR, and the TCRdb table lists in-frame clones only, not all of them. The top ten clones hold about 1.8% of a sample with roughly 130,000 clones, roughly 79% of them seen once. What was sequenced was PBMCs. Source of these receptors: a woman aged 40-49 years in good health and CMV-seronegative.

The J gene is TRBJ1-3, the V gene TRBV4-2; 7 bases align to TRBD1. The CDR3 contains 19 residues. V lost 0 bases to trimming and J lost 0 bases; unmatched junction nucleotides: 11. Germline loops: CDR1 LGHNA, CDR2 YNFKEQ. CDR3 DNA: TGTGCCAGCAGCCAAGATCGTGCGGCAGGGGGTTTCTCTGGAAACACCATATATTTT. Translation gives CASSQDRAAGGFSGNTIYF.

V is TRBV29-1 and J is TRBJ2-2; D gene ambiguous. The CDR3 covers 12 residues. Trimming removed 8 bases from V and 4 bases from J, with 11 bases in between. Germline CDR1 reads SQVTM; CDR2 reads ANQGSEA. The CDR3 spells CSSQVGTGELFF. CDR3 nucleotides: TGCAGCTCTCAGGTGGGCACCGGGGAGCTGTTTTTT.

The rearrangement links TRBV10-1 to TRBJ1-6; D possibly corresponds to TRBD1 (6 bases). Trimming left V 5 bases short and J 7 bases short, with 9 bases between. Germline loops: CDR1 WNHNN, CDR2 SYGVQD (reference sequence). The CDR3 contains 13 residues. The CDR3 DNA follows: TGCGCCAGCAGTTGGGACAACAATTCACCCCTCCACTTT. Encoded protein: CASSWDNNSPLHF.

This chain uses TRBV7-2 with TRBJ2-1, with 12 bases aligning to TRBD2. Per the germline V gene, CDR1 is SGHTA and CDR2 is FQGNSA. V trimming: 5 bases; J trimming: 4 bases; junction bases outside the gene matches: 6. The CDR3 is 16 residues long. The CDR3 sequence is CASSLQGTSGYNEQFF. The DNA for the CDR3 is TGTGCCAGCAGCCTCCAGGGGACTAGCGGGTACAATGAGCAGTTCTTC.